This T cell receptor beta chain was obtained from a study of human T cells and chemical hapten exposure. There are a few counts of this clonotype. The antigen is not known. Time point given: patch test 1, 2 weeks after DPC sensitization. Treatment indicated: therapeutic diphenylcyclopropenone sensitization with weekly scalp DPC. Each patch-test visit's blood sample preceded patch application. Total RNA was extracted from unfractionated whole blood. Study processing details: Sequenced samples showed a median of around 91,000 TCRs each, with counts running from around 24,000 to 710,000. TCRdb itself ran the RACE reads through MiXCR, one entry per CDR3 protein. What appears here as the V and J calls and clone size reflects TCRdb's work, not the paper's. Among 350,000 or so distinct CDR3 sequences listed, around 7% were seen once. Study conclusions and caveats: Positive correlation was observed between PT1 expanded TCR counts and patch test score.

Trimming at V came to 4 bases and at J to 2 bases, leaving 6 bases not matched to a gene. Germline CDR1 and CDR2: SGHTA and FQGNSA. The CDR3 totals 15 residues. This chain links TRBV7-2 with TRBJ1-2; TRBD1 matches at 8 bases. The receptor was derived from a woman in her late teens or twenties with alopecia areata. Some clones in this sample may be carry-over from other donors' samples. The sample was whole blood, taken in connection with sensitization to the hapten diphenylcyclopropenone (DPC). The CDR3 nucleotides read TGTGCCAGCAGCTCTTCTAGGGACAGGAACTATGGCTACACCTTC. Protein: CASSSSRDRNYGYTF. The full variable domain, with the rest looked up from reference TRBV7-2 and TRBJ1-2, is GAGVSQSPSNKVTEKGKDVELRCDPISGHTALYWYRQSLGQGLEFLIYFQGNSAPDKSGLPSDRFSAERTGGSVSTLTIQRTQQEDSAVYLCASSSSRDRNYGYTFGSGTRLTVV.